These 32 T cell receptor beta chains came from one sample sequenced in a study of monozygotic twins with inflammatory bowel disease. After re-calling the 5' RACE reads, TCRdb lists one entry per CDR3 protein, DNA absent. The sample includes about 300,000 distinct CDR3 sequences. Input material: blood. The source is a human donor with ulcerative colitis or Crohn's disease, or a healthy co-twin of an affected twin (not recorded which).

The chain uses TRBV20-1 and TRBJ2-1; TCRdb's D gene call, TRBD1, goes unchecked for lack of DNA. The CDR3 runs 15 residues. CDR1 and CDR2 from the germline V gene are DFQATT and SNEGSKA (reference sequence). The CDR3 spells CSAVHRVVPHNEQFF.

The V gene is TRBV18, the J gene TRBJ2-2; TCRdb reports TRBD2, a call that lacks DNA to check it against. Looked up from germline, CDR1 is KGHSH and CDR2 is LQKENI. This CDR3 has 13 amino acids. This CDR3 reads CASSLRDTGELFF.

CDR3 in amino acids: CASSFGVSITGELFF. V is TRBV5-4 and J is TRBJ2-2. The germline V gene has CDR1 SGHNT and CDR2 YYREEE (reference sequence). The CDR3 is 15 residues long.

The chain uses TRBV4-3 and TRBJ2-7; without DNA, the TCRdb call of TRBD2 cannot be checked. Germline CDR1 is LGHNA and CDR2 is YSLEER. The CDR3 extends over 13 amino acids. The chain's CDR3 is CASSRGGEYEQYF.

The rearrangement uses TRBV20-1 and TRBJ2-3; TCRdb's assignment of TRBD1 cannot be checked, as there is no DNA. This CDR3 is built from 13 residues. CDR1 is DFQATT, CDR2 SNEGSKA, per germline (reference sequence). The CDR3 reads CSAGGTGGDTQYF.

This chain joins TRBV2 and TRBJ2-7. Looked up from germline, CDR1 is SNHLY and CDR2 is FYNNEI. The CDR3 covers 16 residues. CDR3 sequence: CASSEGRGEVSYEQYF.

The chain has TRBV12-3 or TRBV12-4 and TRBJ1-5; TCRdb outputs TRBD1, but without DNA this stays unchecked. The CDR3 contains 17 residues. CDR3 region: CASSRTSGGASNQPQHF.

The rearrangement joins TRBV5-1 to TRBJ1-1; the TCRdb D gene call, TRBD1, has no DNA to confirm it. In germline, CDR1 is SGHRS, CDR2 YFSETQ. The CDR3 is made up of 14 amino acids. CDR3 in amino acids: CASSGTGGRTEAFF.

This chain joins TRBV5-6 and TRBJ2-7; checking the TCRdb D call of TRBD2 is not possible without DNA. Germline CDR1 is SGHDT and CDR2 is YYEEEE. The CDR3 is 15 amino acids. The CDR3 region is CASSLGGRIVYEQYF.

The chain links TRBV9 to TRBJ1-6; the TCRdb D gene call, TRBD1, has no DNA to confirm it. This CDR3 has 15 residues. The V gene's germline CDR1 is SGDLS and CDR2 YYNGEE. This CDR3 reads CASSAKVQGGSPLHF.

This rearrangement joins TRBV27 to TRBJ1-2. Germline lookup yields CDR1 MNHEY and CDR2 SMNVEV (reference sequence). This CDR3 has 15 residues. The CDR3 spells CASSSDNRAHYGYTF.

The chain uses TRBV12-3 or TRBV12-4 and TRBJ2-7; TCRdb reports TRBD1, a call that lacks DNA to check it against. The CDR3 covers 20 residues. The CDR3 reads CASSSHRDRGIRGSLAEQYF.

The chain couples TRBV4-3 to TRBJ2-1; TCRdb calls TRBD1, which cannot be checked without DNA. The CDR3 sequence is 15 residues long. Per the germline V gene, CDR1 is LGHNA and CDR2 is YSLEER. The CDR3 sequence: CASSQLRGGGNEQFF.

This chain uses TRBV24-1 with TRBJ2-5; no DNA is available, so the TRBD1 call from TCRdb remains unchecked. Germline V lookup: CDR1 KGHDR, CDR2 SFDVKD. The CDR3 is 16 amino acids. CDR3 amino acids: CATSDRGQAGGETQYF.

The gene calls are TRBV12-3 or TRBV12-4 and TRBJ2-7; TCRdb's D call of TRBD1 is untestable without DNA. The CDR3 has 13 amino acids. The chain's CDR3 is CASGPLMGDEQYF.

The V and J genes are TRBV7-2 and TRBJ2-1. Germline loops: CDR1 SGHTA, CDR2 FQGNSA. This CDR3 is built from 14 residues. The CDR3 sequence: CASTYGLGRDEQFF.

The rearrangement links TRBV20-1 to TRBJ2-7; TCRdb returns TRBD2, unconfirmable since there is no DNA. Germline V gene lookup returns CDR1 DFQATT and CDR2 SNEGSKA (reference sequence). There are 14 residues in the CDR3. The CDR3 reads CSARNSGSFYEQYF.

The chain couples TRBV19 to TRBJ1-5; the TRBD1 assignment by TCRdb is unverifiable without DNA. CDR1 and CDR2 (germline): LNHDA, SQIVND (reference sequence). CDR3 length: 15 residues. CDR3: CATRTTGNSNQPQHF.

J is TRBJ2-1 and V is TRBV29-1; TCRdb returns TRBD2, unconfirmable since there is no DNA. Germline V lookup: CDR1 SQVTM, CDR2 ANQGSEA. This CDR3 is built from 16 residues. CDR3: CSVLPGLALTYNEQFF.

The genes are TRBV28 and TRBJ2-3; there is no DNA to check the TCRdb D call of TRBD2. CDR1 is MDHEN, CDR2 SYDVKM, per germline. CDR3 length equals 20 residues. The CDR3 region is CASSGLRASGRAVNTHTQYF. Together with reference TRBV28 and TRBJ2-3, the CDR3 gives the full variable domain: DVKVTQSSRYLVKRTGEKVFLECVQDMDHENMFWYRQDPGLGLRLIYFSYDVKMKEKGDIPEGYSVSREKKERFSLILESASTNQTSMYLCASSGLRASGRAVNTHTQYFGPGTRLTVL.

The chain couples TRBV7-2 to TRBJ2-2; as DNA is missing, the TRBD2 call by TCRdb cannot be tested. CDR3 size: 16 residues. CDR1 and CDR2 from the germline V gene are SGHTA and FQGNSA. The CDR3 sequence is CASSIRTSPNTGELFF.

This chain's CDR3 is CASSERGETDTQYF. The J gene is TRBJ2-3, the V gene TRBV6-1; the TRBD1 assignment by TCRdb is unverifiable without DNA. The CDR3 spans 14 residues. Germline CDR1 is MNHNS and CDR2 is SASEGT.

The chain couples TRBV24-1 to TRBJ2-7; TCRdb's assignment of TRBD2 cannot be checked, as there is no DNA. The length of the CDR3 is 13 residues. The germline gives CDR1 KGHDR, CDR2 SFDVKD. The CDR3 sequence: CATSGRLAGEQYF.

The gene calls are TRBV29-1 and TRBJ1-3. The CDR3 is made up of 12 amino acids. CDR1 is SQVTM, CDR2 ANQGSEA, per germline. The CDR3 is CSARGPGNTIYF.

This CDR3 is CSVDGRGKLFF. This chain links TRBV29-1 with TRBJ1-4; TCRdb selects TRBD1, and the lack of DNA leaves this call unchecked. The germline V gene encodes CDR1 SQVTM and CDR2 ANQGSEA. CDR3 length equals 11 residues.

The V call is TRBV7-2, the J call TRBJ2-1; TCRdb names TRBD2, which stays unverified in the absence of DNA. The CDR3 covers 15 residues. Germline V gene lookup returns CDR1 SGHTA and CDR2 FQGNSA. CDR3 in amino acids: CASSLAPGEANEQFF.

The CDR3 region is CASSLVWGMTGELFF. The chain uses TRBV5-5 and TRBJ2-2; the TCRdb D gene call, TRBD1, has no DNA to confirm it. The CDR3 covers 15 residues. Looked up from germline, CDR1 is SGHKS and CDR2 is YYEKEE (reference sequence).

The chain couples TRBV9 to TRBJ2-3; absent DNA, TCRdb's TRBD1 call cannot be checked. This CDR3 is 16 amino acids long. The germline gives CDR1 SGDLS, CDR2 YYNGEE. The CDR3 loop is CASSIQGEIGPDTQYF. Supplemented by reference TRBV9 and TRBJ2-3, the full variable domain reads DSGVTQTPKHLITATGQRVTLRCSPRSGDLSVYWYQQSLDQGLQFLIQYYNGEERAKGNILERFSAQQFPDLHSELNLSSLELGDSALYFCASSIQGEIGPDTQYFGPGTRLTVL.

The rearrangement joins TRBV6-5 to TRBJ1-5; TCRdb's D gene call, TRBD1, goes unchecked for lack of DNA. The CDR3 loop spans 17 amino acids. In germline, CDR1 is MNHEY, CDR2 SVGAGI. CDR3 loop: CASSKNPTGISNQPQHF.

V is TRBV9 and J is TRBJ2-7; with no DNA, the TCRdb D assignment of TRBD1 cannot be verified. Germline values: CDR1 SGDLS, CDR2 YYNGEE. The CDR3 consists of 13 residues. Here the CDR3 reads CASSVGTGDEQYF.

The chain employs TRBV6-2 or TRBV6-3 and TRBJ2-1. CDR1 and CDR2 from the germline V gene are MNHEY and SVGEGT. The CDR3 totals 11 residues. The CDR3 spells CASSLGHKQFF.

The chain has TRBV24-1 and TRBJ2-3; TCRdb designates TRBD1, a call that cannot be tested without DNA. Germline assignment: CDR1 KGHDR and CDR2 SFDVKD. The CDR3 totals 16 residues. CDR3 region: CATKVLTGRSTDTQYF.